Listed here is a single TCR beta chain. It has no known antigen specificity. One end of the junction does not line up with germline, which may come from a read error. These data are taken from a study of blood T cell repertoires in COVID-19 (dated by TCRdb to the early 2020s). For the wider study: The collaborator samples originated in the United States, Italy and Spain and spanned the acute and convalescent phases of COVID-19. The prospective study material was composed of cDNA or gDNA derived from T cells, B-cell-depleted T cells, or PBMCs. Deeply sampled blood TCRbeta repertoires from subjects exposed to, actively infected with, or recovered from COVID-19 were included in the dataset. The repertoires were made available in a free public database intended to serve as a resource for research on the immune response to SARS-CoV-2. The samples were drawn from the first 160 participants of the ongoing ImmuneRACE study and from some 1,300 subjects provided by 6 global collaborators. A de-identified subject ID, COVID-19 status, age in years and sex were almost always included in the sample metadata. Where available, HLA class I and class II types were taken from metadata supplied by the sample provider and were not determined by assay-based typing.

The CDR3 spans 12 residues, from the cysteine through the phenylalanine. Just CDR3 DNA is preserved here, 36 bases in frame from base 1. As encoded in the germline V gene (reference sequence), CDR1 is LGHDT while CDR2 is YNNKEL. TCRbeta CDR3 regions were amplified from genomic DNA using the immunoSEQ Assay, a bias-controlled multiplex PCR. On the study's bioinformatics: Nucleated cell counts per sample were estimated from amplification of reference gene primers within the assay. Sequence reads were collapsed and filtered to measure the absolute abundance of every unique TCRbeta CDR3 rearrangement. For each sample, productive Simpson clonality was calculated by taking the square root of Simpson's diversity index across productive rearrangements. The table comes from immuneACCESS by way of TCRdb, which keeps in-frame sequences with V and J called. Part of the clones is missing from these tables; in studies checked, under half for an unresolved V gene and the rest for unknown reasons. V and J calls and clone size are given by that table; D and trimming were obtained from the DNA. This sample gives nearly 110,000 clones in total; approximately 81% of them show up just once. The ten largest clones take up approximately 4% of the sample.

Results the study describes overall, beyond this receptor: Clinical and demographic metadata were provided uncurated, with the amount varying by source and participant.

The collaborating institutions used their own protocols to collect whole blood in K2EDTA tubes. For TCRbeta analysis, collaborator samples were shipped as frozen whole blood, as isolated PBMCs, or as DNA extracted from either sample type. The chain joins TRBV3-1 (or the pseudogene TRBV3-2) to TRBJ1-2, with TRBD1 perhaps the D gene, on 6 matching bases. Input material: peripheral blood. The receptor was isolated from a human donor in a cohort sampled during active COVID-19. The nucleotide sequence is given as TGTGCCAGCAGCGAAGACAGGAATGGCTACACCTTC. Its product reads: CASSEDRNGYTF.